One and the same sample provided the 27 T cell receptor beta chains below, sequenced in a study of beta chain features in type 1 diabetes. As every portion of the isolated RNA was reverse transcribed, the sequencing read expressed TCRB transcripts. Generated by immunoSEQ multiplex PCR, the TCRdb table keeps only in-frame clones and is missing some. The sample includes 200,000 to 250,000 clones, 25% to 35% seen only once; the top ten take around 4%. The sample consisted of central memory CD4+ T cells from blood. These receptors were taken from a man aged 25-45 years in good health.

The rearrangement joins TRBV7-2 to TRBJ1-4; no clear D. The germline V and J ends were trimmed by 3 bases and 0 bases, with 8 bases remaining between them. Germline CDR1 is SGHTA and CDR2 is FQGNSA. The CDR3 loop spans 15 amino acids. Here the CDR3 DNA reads TGTGCCAGCAGCTTGTTTGGGGCAACTAATGAAAAACTGTTTTTT. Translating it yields CASSLFGATNEKLFF.

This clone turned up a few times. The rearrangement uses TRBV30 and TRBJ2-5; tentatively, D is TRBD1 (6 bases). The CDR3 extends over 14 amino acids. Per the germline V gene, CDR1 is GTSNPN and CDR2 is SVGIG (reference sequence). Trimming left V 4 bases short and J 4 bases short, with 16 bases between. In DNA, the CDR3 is TGTGCCTGGACTCAGGGGCAGGTGGGAGAGACCCAGTACTTC. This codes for CAWTQGQVGETQYF.

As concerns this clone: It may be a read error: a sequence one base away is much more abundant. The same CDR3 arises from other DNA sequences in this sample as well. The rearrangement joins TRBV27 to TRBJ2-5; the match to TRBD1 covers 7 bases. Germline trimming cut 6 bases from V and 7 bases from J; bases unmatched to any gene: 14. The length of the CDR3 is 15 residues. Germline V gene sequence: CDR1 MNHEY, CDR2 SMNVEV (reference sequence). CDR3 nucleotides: TGTGCCAGCAGCCCAAGGGGCACAGGGGTGGTGACCCAGTACTTC. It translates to CASSPRGTGVVTQYF.

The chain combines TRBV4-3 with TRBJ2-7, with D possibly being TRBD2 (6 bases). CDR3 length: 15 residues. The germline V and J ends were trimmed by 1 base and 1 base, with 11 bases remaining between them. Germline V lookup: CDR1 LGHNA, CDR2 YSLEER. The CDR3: CASSQGYGGSYEQYF. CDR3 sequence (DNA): TGCGCCAGCAGCCAAGGTTACGGGGGATCCTACGAGCAGTACTTC.

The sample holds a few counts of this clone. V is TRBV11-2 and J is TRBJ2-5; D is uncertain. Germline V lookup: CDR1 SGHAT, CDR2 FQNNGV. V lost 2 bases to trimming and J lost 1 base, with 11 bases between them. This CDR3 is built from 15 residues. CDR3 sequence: CASSLFQESQETQYF. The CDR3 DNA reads TGTGCCAGCAGCTTATTCCAGGAGTCCCAAGAGACCCAGTACTTC. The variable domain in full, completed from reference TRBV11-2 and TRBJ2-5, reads EAGVAQSPRYKIIEKRQSVAFWCNPISGHATLYWYQQILGQGPKLLIQFQNNGVVDDSQLPKDRFSAERLKGVDSTLKIQPAKLEDSAVYLCASSLFQESQETQYFGPGTRLLVL.

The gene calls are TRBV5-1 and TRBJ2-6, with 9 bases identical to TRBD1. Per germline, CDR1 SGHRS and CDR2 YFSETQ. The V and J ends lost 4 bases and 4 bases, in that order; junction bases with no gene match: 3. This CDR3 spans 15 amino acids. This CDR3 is CASSTQGAGANVLTF. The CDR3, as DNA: TGCGCCAGCAGCACACAGGGGGCCGGGGCCAACGTCCTGACTTTC.

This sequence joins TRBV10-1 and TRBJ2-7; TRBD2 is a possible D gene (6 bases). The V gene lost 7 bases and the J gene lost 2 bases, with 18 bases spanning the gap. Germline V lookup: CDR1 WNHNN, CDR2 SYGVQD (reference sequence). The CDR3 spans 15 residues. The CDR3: CASTRYGTWAYEQYF. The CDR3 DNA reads TGCGCCAGCACTAGGTACGGGACTTGGGCCTACGAGCAGTACTTC.

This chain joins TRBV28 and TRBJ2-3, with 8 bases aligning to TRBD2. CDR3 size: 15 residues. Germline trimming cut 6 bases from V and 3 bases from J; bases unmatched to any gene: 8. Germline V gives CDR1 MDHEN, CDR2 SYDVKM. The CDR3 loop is CASSRAGVGTDTQYF. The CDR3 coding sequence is TGTGCCAGCAGCAGAGCGGGAGTTGGGACAGATACGCAGTATTTT.

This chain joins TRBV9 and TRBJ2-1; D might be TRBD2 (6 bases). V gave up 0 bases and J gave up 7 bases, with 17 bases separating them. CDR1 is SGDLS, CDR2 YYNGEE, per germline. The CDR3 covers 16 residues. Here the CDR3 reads CASSVATRLGANEQFF. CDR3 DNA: TGTGCCAGCAGCGTAGCTACGCGACTAGGGGCGAATGAGCAGTTCTTC.

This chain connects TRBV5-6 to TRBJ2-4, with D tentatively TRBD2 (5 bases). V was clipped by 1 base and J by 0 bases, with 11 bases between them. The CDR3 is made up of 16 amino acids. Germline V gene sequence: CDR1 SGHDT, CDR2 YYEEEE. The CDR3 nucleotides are TGTGCCAGCAGCTTGTGGGAGTACCTAGCCAAAAACATTCAGTACTTC. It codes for CASSLWEYLAKNIQYF.

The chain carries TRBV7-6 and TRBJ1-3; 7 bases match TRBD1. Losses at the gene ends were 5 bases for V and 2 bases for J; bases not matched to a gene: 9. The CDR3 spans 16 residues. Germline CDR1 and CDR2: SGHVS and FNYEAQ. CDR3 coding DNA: TGTGCCAGCAGCCCGACAGGGAAGGCCGCTGGAAACACCATATATTTT. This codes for CASSPTGKAAGNTIYF.

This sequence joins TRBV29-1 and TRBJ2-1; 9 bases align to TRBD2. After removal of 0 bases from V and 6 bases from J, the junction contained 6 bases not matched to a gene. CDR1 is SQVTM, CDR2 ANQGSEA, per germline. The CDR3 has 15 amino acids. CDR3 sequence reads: CSVEEREGVSNEQFF. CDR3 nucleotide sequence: TGCAGCGTTGAAGAGCGGGAGGGGGTCAGCAATGAGCAGTTCTTC.

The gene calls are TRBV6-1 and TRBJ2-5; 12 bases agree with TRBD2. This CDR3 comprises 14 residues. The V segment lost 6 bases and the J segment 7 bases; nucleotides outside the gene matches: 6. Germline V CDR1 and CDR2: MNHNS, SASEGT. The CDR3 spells CASRASGRGATQYF. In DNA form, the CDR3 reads TGTGCCAGCAGGGCTAGCGGGAGGGGTGCGACCCAGTACTTC.

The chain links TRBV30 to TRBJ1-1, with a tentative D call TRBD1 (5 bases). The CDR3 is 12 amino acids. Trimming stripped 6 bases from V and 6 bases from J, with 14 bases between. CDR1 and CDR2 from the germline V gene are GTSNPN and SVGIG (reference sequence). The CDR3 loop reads CACLTGTAEAFF. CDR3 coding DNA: TGTGCCTGCCTCACCGGGACGGCTGAAGCTTTCTTT.

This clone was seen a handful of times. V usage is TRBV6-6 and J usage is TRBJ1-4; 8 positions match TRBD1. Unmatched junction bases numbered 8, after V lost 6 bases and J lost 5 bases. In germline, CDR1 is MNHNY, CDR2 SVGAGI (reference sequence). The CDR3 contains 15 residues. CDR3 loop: CASRDRTGPNEKLFF. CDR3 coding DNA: TGTGCCAGCAGGGACCGGACAGGGCCGAATGAAAAACTGTTTTTT.

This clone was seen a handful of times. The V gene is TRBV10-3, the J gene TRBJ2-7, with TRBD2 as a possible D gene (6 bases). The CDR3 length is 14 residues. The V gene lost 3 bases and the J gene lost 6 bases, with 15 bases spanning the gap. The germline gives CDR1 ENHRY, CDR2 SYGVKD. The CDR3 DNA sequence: TGTGCCATCAGTGACCCCCGGGAGCCTTTCGAGCAGTACTTC. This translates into CAISDPREPFEQYF.

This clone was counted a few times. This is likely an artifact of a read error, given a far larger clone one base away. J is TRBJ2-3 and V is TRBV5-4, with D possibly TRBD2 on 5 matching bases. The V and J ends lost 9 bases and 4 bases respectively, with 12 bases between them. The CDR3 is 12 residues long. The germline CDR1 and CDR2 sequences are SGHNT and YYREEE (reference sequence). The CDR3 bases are TGTGCCATCAAAGGGAGCTCAGATACGCAGTATTTT. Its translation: CAIKGSSDTQYF.

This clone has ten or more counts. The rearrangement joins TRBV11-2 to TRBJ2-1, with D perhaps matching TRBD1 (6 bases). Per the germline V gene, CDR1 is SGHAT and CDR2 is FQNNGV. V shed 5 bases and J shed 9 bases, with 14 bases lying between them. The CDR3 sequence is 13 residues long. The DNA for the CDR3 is TGTGCCAGCAGCCCACAGGGTACGGCTGAGCAGTTCTTC. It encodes CASSPQGTAEQFF.

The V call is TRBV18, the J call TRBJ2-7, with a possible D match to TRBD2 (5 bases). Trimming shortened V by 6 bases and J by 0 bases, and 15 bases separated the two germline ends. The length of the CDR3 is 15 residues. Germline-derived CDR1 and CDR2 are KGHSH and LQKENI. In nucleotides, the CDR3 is TGTGCCAGCTCGACGGGGTGGACGGACTCCTACGAGCAGTACTTC. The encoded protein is CASSTGWTDSYEQYF. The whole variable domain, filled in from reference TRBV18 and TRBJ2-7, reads NAGVMQNPRHLVRRRGQEARLRCSPMKGHSHVYWYRQLPEEGLKFMVYLQKENIIDESGMPKERFSAEFPKEGPSILRIQQVVRGDSAAYFCASSTGWTDSYEQYFGPGTRLTVT.

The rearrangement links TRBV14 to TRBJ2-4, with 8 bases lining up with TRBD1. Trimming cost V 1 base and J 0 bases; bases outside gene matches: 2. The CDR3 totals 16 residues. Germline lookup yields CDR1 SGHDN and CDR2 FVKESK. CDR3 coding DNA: TGTGCCAGCAGCCAAGCAGGGGGCAGAGCCAAAAACATTCAGTACTTC. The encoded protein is CASSQAGGRAKNIQYF.

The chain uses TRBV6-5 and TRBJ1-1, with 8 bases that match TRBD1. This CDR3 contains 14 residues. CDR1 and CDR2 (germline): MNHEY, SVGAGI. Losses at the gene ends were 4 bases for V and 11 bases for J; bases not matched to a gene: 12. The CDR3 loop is CASSSDGQGFGAFF. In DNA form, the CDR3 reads TGTGCCAGCAGTTCCGATGGACAGGGCTTTGGCGCTTTCTTT.

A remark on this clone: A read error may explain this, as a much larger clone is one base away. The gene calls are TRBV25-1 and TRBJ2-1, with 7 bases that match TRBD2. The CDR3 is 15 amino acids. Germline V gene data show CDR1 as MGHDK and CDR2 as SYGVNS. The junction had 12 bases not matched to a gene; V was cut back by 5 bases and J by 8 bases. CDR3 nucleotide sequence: TGTGCCAGCAGTCCGGGGGGTGTAGCAAGCGATGAGCAGTTCTTC. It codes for CASSPGGVASDEQFF.

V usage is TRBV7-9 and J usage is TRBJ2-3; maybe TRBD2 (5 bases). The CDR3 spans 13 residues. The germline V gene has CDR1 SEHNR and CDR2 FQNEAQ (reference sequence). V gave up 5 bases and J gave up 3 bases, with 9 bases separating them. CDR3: CASSGGWTDTQYF. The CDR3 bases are TGTGCCAGCAGCGGCGGGTGGACAGATACGCAGTATTTT.

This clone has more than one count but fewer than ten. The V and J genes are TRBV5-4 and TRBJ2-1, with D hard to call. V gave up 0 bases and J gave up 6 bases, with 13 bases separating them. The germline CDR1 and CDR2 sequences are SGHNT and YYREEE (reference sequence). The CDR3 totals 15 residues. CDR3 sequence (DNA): TGTGCCAGCAGCTTGGCCTCGAAAGGTTTCAATGAGCAGTTCTTC. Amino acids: CASSLASKGFNEQFF. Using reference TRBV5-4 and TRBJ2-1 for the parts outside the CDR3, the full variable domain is ETGVTQSPTHLIKTRGQQVTLRCSSQSGHNTVSWYQQALGQGPQFIFQYYREEENGRGNFPPRFSGLQFPNYSSELNVNALELDDSALYLCASSLASKGFNEQFFGPGTRLTVL.

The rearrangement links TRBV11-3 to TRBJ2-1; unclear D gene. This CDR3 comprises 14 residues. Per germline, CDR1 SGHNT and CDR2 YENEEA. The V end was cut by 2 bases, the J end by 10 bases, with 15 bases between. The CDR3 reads CASSLNLGSHEQFF. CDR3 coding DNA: TGTGCCAGCAGCTTAAATTTGGGTTCCCACGAGCAGTTCTTC.

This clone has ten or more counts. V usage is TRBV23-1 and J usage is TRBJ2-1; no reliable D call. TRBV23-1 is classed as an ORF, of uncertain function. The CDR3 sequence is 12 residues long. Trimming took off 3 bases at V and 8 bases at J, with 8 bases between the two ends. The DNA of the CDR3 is TGCGCCAGCAGTCAGGGTGGCCATGAGCAGTTCTTC. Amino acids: CASSQGGHEQFF.

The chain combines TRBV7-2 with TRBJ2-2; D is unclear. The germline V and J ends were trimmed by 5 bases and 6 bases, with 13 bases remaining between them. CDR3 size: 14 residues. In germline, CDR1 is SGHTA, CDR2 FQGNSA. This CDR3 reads CASSTDAQAGELFF. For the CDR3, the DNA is TGTGCCAGCAGCACGGACGCGCAGGCCGGGGAGCTGTTTTTT. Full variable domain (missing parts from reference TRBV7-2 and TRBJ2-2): GAGVSQSPSNKVTEKGKDVELRCDPISGHTALYWYRQSLGQGLEFLIYFQGNSAPDKSGLPSDRFSAERTGGSVSTLTIQRTQQEDSAVYLCASSTDAQAGELFFGEGSRLTVL.